Listed below are T cell receptor beta chains from one sample, sequenced in a study of T cell changes during pregnancy in multiple sclerosis. Sequenced by immunoSEQ multiplex PCR; TCRdb stores in-frame clones only, minus some. The sample records 50,000 or so clones, around 92% being singletons. The sequencing used CD4+ T cells from peripheral blood mononuclear cells, collected in the third trimester of pregnancy. These receptors came from a female donor with multiple sclerosis, enrolled in a pregnancy study. Both conserved end residues are part of each CDR3. The D gene is left open where the match is weak. For some rows the clone size is stated as once, few or many, or as a class when expanded; others skip it.

v_call	d_call	clone_size	j_call	cdr3_nt	cdr3_aa
TRBV7-8	-	-	TRBJ1-5	TGTGCCAGCAGCTTAGAGCTCGGACAGCATAGCAATCAGCCCCAGCATTTT	CASSLELGQHSNQPQHF
TRBV29-1	-	-	TRBJ2-6	TGCAGCGTTGAGGAACTATCTGGGGCCAACGTCCTGACTTTC	CSVEELSGANVLTF
TRBV15	-	-	TRBJ1-1	TGTGCCACCAGCAGCGACACTGAAGCTTTCTTT	CATSSDTEAFF
TRBV21-1	-	few	TRBJ1-4	TGTGCCAGCAGCAAGTTCGGGGGGGCGGGCGAAAAACTGTTTTTT	CASSKFGGAGEKLFF
TRBV6-5	TRBD1	-	TRBJ2-7	TGTGCCAGCAGTTACTCGACGGGACAGGGCTCCTACGAGCAGTACTTC	CASSYSTGQGSYEQYF
TRBV7-9	-	-	TRBJ1-1	TGTGCCAGCAGCTTAGAAGGGGGAAACACTGAAGCTTTCTTT	CASSLEGGNTEAFF
TRBV7-2	-	-	TRBJ1-1	TGTGCCAGCAGCTTTCCAGGAATGAACACTGAAGCTTTCTTT	CASSFPGMNTEAFF
TRBV2	-	-	TRBJ1-6	TGTGCCAGCAGTGTTACGGAGAAATCACCCCTCCACTTT	CASSVTEKSPLHF
TRBV5-1	-	-	TRBJ2-1	TGCGCCAGCAGCTTGGACAGTCACAATGAGCAGTTCTTC	CASSLDSHNEQFF
TRBV27	TRBD1	-	TRBJ1-2	TGTGCCAGCAGTTTATCCCCGACAGGGAATGGCTACACCTTC	CASSLSPTGNGYTF
TRBV12-5	TRBD2	-	TRBJ2-1	TGTGCTAGTGGTAGTAGCGGGGGGGCCGGTGAGCAGTTCTTC	CASGSSGGAGEQFF
TRBV9	TRBD1	-	TRBJ2-6	TGTGCCAGCAGCTCAACAGGGGTGGCTGGGGCCAACGTCCTGACTTTC	CASSSTGVAGANVLTF
TRBV18	TRBD1	-	TRBJ2-7	TGTGCCAGCTCACCGGGACAGGGGGCTAGTGAGCAGTACTTC	CASSPGQGASEQYF
TRBV9	TRBD1	-	TRBJ1-2	TGTGCCAGCAGCTTAGACCGGGACAGGGAGGGCTACACCTTC	CASSLDRDREGYTF
TRBV7-2	TRBD1	-	TRBJ2-4	TGTGCCAGCAGCTACCGACAGGGGGCGAAGAACATTCAGTACTTC	CASSYRQGAKNIQYF
TRBV19	TRBD1	-	TRBJ1-1	TGTGCCAGTAGTTCGGGACAGGGCTACACTGAAGCTTTCTTT	CASSSGQGYTEAFF
TRBV19	TRBD1	-	TRBJ1-2	TGTGCCAGCAACAGGGGAAATTTCTATGGCTACACCTTC	CASNRGNFYGYTF
TRBV5-6	TRBD2	-	TRBJ2-1	TGTGCCAGCAGCTTCGGGGGGAATGAGCAGTTCTTC	CASSFGGNEQFF
TRBV9	-	-	TRBJ2-7	TGTGCCAGCAGCCCATCTGGCAGGGGGGCTTTGGACGAGCAGTACTTC	CASSPSGRGALDEQYF
TRBV5-5	-	-	TRBJ1-5	TGTGCCAGCAGCTTGGAGGCAGGGGTGCGTCAGCCCCAGCATTTT	CASSLEAGVRQPQHF
TRBV5-1	TRBD2	-	TRBJ2-1	TGCGCCAGCAGCTTGGGGGGTAGCGGGGGGCCCGGTCTCAATGAGCAGTTCTTC	CASSLGGSGGPGLNEQFF
TRBV4-3	-	-	TRBJ1-1	TGCGCCAGCAGCCAAGTCCCCACGGGCACTGAAGCTTTCTTT	CASSQVPTGTEAFF